This paragraph covers one T cell receptor beta chain sequence. This CDR3 has 15 amino acids. The V end was cut by 3 bases, the J end by 0 bases, with 9 bases between. Germline assignment: CDR1 MNHEY and CDR2 SMNVEV (reference sequence). The protocol was immunoSEQ multiplex PCR, while the TCRdb copy is restricted to in-frame clones and leaves out a portion. This sample has fewer than 60,000 clones; roughly 90% occur once, and the top ten carry 0.64%. The sample comes from a study of T cell changes during pregnancy in multiple sclerosis. This receptor was obtained from a female donor with multiple sclerosis, enrolled in a pregnancy study. The rearrangement links TRBV27 to TRBJ1-5, with D perhaps matching TRBD1 (5 bases). Material: CD4+ T cells from peripheral blood mononuclear cells, obtained after pregnancy. Here the CDR3 DNA reads TGTGCCAGCAGTTTCAAGGGGAATAGCAATCAGCCCCAGCATTTT. It encodes CASSFKGNSNQPQHF.